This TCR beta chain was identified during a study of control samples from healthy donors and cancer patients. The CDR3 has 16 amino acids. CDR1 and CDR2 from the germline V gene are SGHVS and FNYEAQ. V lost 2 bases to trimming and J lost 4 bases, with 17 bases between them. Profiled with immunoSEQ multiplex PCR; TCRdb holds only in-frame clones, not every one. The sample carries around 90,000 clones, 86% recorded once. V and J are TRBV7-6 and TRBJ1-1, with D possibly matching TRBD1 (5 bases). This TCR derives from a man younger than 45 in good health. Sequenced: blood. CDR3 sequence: CASSLLQAVVGTEAFF. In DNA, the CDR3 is TGTGCCAGCAGCTTATTACAGGCCGTTGTCGGCACTGAAGCTTTCTTT.